A single T cell receptor beta chain is shown here with its context. Antigen unknown. These data are taken from a study of radiotherapy plus CTLA-4 blockade in lung cancer. Study overall: Patients showed objective responses in roughly 19% of cases and disease control in roughly 31%. Study-level results: After radiotherapy and ipilimumab, tumor-derived clones expanded in peripheral blood. Early clonal dynamics of blood T cells, together with interferon-beta, were reported as the best response predictor.

This CDR3 spans 16 amino acids. Per germline, CDR1 MGHRA and CDR2 YSYEKL. V lost 3 bases to trimming and J lost 6 bases, with 17 bases between them. Patients had chemo-refractory metastatic non-small-cell lung cancer and received focal radiation plus CTLA-4 blockade that used ipilimumab. Profiled with immunoSEQ multiplex PCR; TCRdb holds only in-frame clones, not every one. The data hold about 88,000 clones, with around 72% observed a single time. The chain joins TRBV4-1 to TRBJ2-2; D unresolved. The receptor's source is a human donor with non-small cell lung cancer that progressed on radiotherapy plus ipilimumab. The specimen comprised peripheral blood, sampled from a patient treated with radiotherapy plus ipilimumab. The CDR3: CASSQRLSVGSGELFF. DNA for the CDR3: TGCGCCAGCAGCCAGAGGCTGAGTGTAGGGTCCGGGGAGCTGTTTTTT.